Listed below are T cell receptor beta chains from one sample, sequenced in a study of PD-1 blockade in classical Hodgkin lymphoma. Data came from immunoSEQ multiplex PCR; TCRdb stores just in-frame clones and leaves some out. The data contain approximately 100,000 clones, around 89% of them seen just once; the ten biggest clones take up more than 6.5%. Sample: peripheral blood mononuclear cells (PBMCs), taken before the second cycle of nivolumab. The receptors were sampled from a human donor with classical Hodgkin lymphoma. Each CDR3 is given with its conserved first and last residue. A D gene is named only where the DNA matches it firmly. The size field is filled for only some rows; it gives once, few, many or a size class.

TRBJ2-7 | TRBV30 | NA | NA | CAWSARSWSEQYF | TGTGCCTGGAGTGCGCGTTCCTGGAGCGAGCAGTACTTC
TRBJ1-3 | TRBV7-9 | NA | NA | CASRDALVGVGDTIYF | TGTGCCAGCAGGGATGCCCTCGTCGGGGTGGGAGACACCATATATTTT
TRBJ1-2 | TRBV19 | NA | TRBD1 | CASTTGTARGYTF | TGTGCCAGTACAACCGGGACAGCCCGAGGCTACACCTTC
TRBJ2-1 | TRBV7-2 | NA | TRBD2 | CASSSPGTSVDNEQFF | TGTGCCAGCAGCTCGCCCGGGACTAGCGTGGACAATGAGCAGTTCTTC
TRBJ1-2 | TRBV11-3 | NA | TRBD1 | CASSLALTGAYGYTF | TGTGCCAGCAGTTTAGCCCTGACAGGGGCCTATGGCTACACCTTC
TRBJ1-2 | TRBV13 | NA | NA | CASSLGQGPGYTF | TGTGCCAGCAGCTTAGGTCAGGGGCCTGGCTACACCTTC
TRBJ1-5 | TRBV28 | NA | NA | CASAPLGQGRNQPQHF | TGTGCCAGCGCCCCGCTAGGCCAGGGACGCAATCAGCCCCAGCATTTT
TRBJ1-5 | TRBV10-2 | NA | TRBD1 | CASRGGQGSNQPQHF | TGCGCCAGCAGGGGGGGACAGGGCAGTAATCAGCCCCAGCATTTT
TRBJ1-1 | TRBV15 | NA | NA | CATSSPFGVNTEAFF | TGTGCCACCAGCAGTCCGTTTGGGGTGAACACTGAAGCTTTCTTT
TRBJ1-3 | TRBV18 | once | NA | CASSPPGTQGNTIYF | TGTGCCAGCTCACCACCGGGGACACAAGGAAACACCATATATTTT
TRBJ1-4 | TRBV2 | NA | NA | CASRTPPGSNEKLFF | TGTGCCAGCAGAACGCCCCCAGGCTCGAATGAAAAACTGTTTTTT
TRBJ2-3 | TRBV10-3 | NA | TRBD2 | CAISTLAGGQDTQYF | TGTGCCATCAGTACGCTAGCGGGGGGGCAAGATACGCAGTATTTT
TRBJ1-5 | TRBV4-3 | NA | NA | CASSQEVGWGNQPQHF | TGCGCCAGCAGCCAAGAAGTAGGGTGGGGCAATCAGCCCCAGCATTTT
TRBJ2-3 | TRBV6-4 | NA | NA | CASTAGGRDTDTQYF | TGTGCCAGCACCGCGGGTGGAAGGGACACAGATACGCAGTATTTT
TRBJ2-5 | TRBV19 | NA | TRBD1 | CASRRGTGTYQETQYF | TGTGCCAGTAGGAGGGGGACAGGGACGTACCAAGAGACCCAGTACTTC
TRBJ2-5 | TRBV15 | NA | NA | CATSRGGETQYF | TGTGCCACCAGCAGAGGCGGCGAGACCCAGTACTTC
TRBJ2-6 | TRBV7-9 | NA | TRBD1 | CASSLGTASSGANVLTF | TGTGCCAGCAGCTTGGGGACAGCATCCTCTGGGGCCAACGTCCTGACTTTC
TRBJ2-3 | TRBV2 | once | TRBD2 | CASVAGGEDTQYF | TGTGCCAGCGTGGCGGGGGGGGAGGATACGCAGTATTTT
TRBJ1-1 | TRBV10-3 | few | NA | CAISVEGRGNTEAFF | TGTGCCATCAGTGTAGAGGGGCGGGGTAACACTGAAGCTTTCTTT
TRBJ2-1 | TRBV2 | NA | NA | CASKRYSYNEQFF | TGTGCCAGCAAGCGGTATTCCTACAATGAGCAGTTCTTC
TRBJ2-5 | TRBV7-2 | NA | TRBD2 | CASSPRGGEETQYF | TGTGCCAGCAGCCCCCGGGGGGGGGAAGAGACCCAGTACTTC
TRBJ2-7 | TRBV4-2 | NA | TRBD1 | CASSQGQGAGEQYF | TGTGCCAGCAGCCAAGGACAGGGGGCGGGGGAGCAGTACTTC
TRBJ2-7 | TRBV19 | NA | NA | CASEAGDSYEQYF | TGTGCCAGTGAGGCAGGGGACTCATACGAGCAGTACTTC
TRBJ1-1 | TRBV30 | NA | NA | CAWTRLSLNTEAFF | TGTGCCTGGACAAGACTGAGCCTGAACACTGAAGCTTTCTTT
TRBJ2-1 | TRBV11-3 | NA | NA | CASSPGPIYEQFF | TGTGCCAGCAGCCCGGGACCGATCTATGAGCAGTTCTTC
TRBJ2-7 | TRBV27 | few | NA | CASFNPLKLYEQYF | TGTGCCAGCTTTAATCCCTTAAAGCTCTACGAGCAGTACTTC
TRBJ2-2 | TRBV7-7 | NA | NA | CASSLGDTRSGELFF | TGTGCCAGCAGCTTAGGGGACACCAGGTCCGGGGAGCTGTTTTTT
TRBJ2-1 | TRBV15 | NA | NA | CATSRDLAEQFF | TGTGCCACCAGCAGAGATCTGGCTGAGCAGTTCTTC